Detailed here is one T cell receptor (beta chain). The sample originates from a study of blood T cell repertoires in COVID-19. Turning to the study itself: Whether acute or convalescent, the COVID-19 samples came from the United States, Italy and Spain. PBMCs, B-cell-depleted T cells, or T cells provided the cDNA or gDNA that made up the material.

V lost 4 bases and J lost 0; bases outside the gene matches: 2. The CDR3 has 14 residues. The germline CDR1 and CDR2 sequences are MNHEY and SVGAGI. The assay was immunoSEQ multiplex PCR, and TCRdb's table has in-frame clones only and misses some. This sample has 37,000 or so clones, with roughly 73% found just once. The chain has TRBV6-5 and TRBJ2-7; TRBD1 matches at 8 bases. The sequence derives from a man between 60 and 75 years old with acute or convalescent COVID-19. The sample comprised peripheral blood. CDR3 sequence (DNA): TGTGCCAGCAGTTTACAGGGGGACTCCTACGAGCAGTACTTC. This encodes CASSLQGDSYEQYF.